Here is one TCR beta chain with its context. The sample comes from a study of blood T cell repertoires in COVID-19. Background on the study: Acute and convalescent COVID-19 samples came from the United States, Italy and Spain. The analysed material was cDNA or gDNA that came from T cells, B-cell-depleted T cells, or PBMCs.

As originally analysed: Counts of nucleated cells, estimated from reference gene primer amplification, were obtained. Generated by immunoSEQ multiplex PCR, the TCRdb table keeps only in-frame clones and is missing some. The V and J calls and the clone size are those of that table, but D and trimming were determined from the DNA. The table has some 27,000 clones, 68% seen once. CDR3 length equals 15 residues. The sample consisted of peripheral blood. The J gene is TRBJ1-2, the V gene TRBV21-1; TRBD1, the table's D call, was not compared with the DNA. TRBV21-1 counts as a pseudogene. This receptor was taken from a human donor in a cohort sampled during active COVID-19. The CDR3 nucleotides are TGTGCCAGCAGCAAACGGACAGGGGGTGACTATGGCTACACCTTC. Translated: CASSKRTGGDYGYTF.